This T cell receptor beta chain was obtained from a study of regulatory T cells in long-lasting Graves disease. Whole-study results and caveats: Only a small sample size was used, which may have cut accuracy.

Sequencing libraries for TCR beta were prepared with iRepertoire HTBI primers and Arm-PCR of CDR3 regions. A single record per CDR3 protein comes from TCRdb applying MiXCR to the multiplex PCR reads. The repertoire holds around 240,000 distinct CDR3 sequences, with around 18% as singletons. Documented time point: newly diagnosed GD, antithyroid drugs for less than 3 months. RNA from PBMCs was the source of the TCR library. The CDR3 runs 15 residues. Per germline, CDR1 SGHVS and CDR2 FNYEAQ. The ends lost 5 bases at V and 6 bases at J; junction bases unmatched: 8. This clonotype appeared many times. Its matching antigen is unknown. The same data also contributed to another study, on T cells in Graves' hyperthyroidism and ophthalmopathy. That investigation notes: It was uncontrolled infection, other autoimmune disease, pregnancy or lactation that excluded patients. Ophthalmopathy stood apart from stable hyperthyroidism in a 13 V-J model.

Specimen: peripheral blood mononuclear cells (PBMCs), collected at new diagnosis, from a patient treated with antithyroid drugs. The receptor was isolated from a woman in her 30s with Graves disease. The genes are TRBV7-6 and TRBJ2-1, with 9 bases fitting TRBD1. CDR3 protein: CASSPGTGHRNEQFF. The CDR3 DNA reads TGTGCCAGCAGCCCCGGGACAGGGCATCGCAATGAGCAGTTCTTC.